The TCR beta chain under discussion was sequenced for a study of cytomegalovirus exposure and HLA in healthy donors. The protocol was immunoSEQ multiplex PCR, while the TCRdb copy is restricted to in-frame clones and leaves out a portion. The table records approximately 70,000 clones, 94% of them present only once. The CDR3 contains 15 residues. CDR1 is MNHEY, CDR2 SVGAGI, per germline. Trimming removed 8 bases from V and 5 bases from J, with 19 bases in between. This TCR came from a woman aged 18-30 years in good health and CMV-seronegative. The sample comprised PBMCs. The chain links TRBV6-5 to TRBJ2-1; D is possibly TRBD2 (7 bases). The CDR3: CASHRTGRGHNEQFF. CDR3 nucleotide sequence: TGTGCCAGCCACAGAACAGGGAGGGGACACAATGAGCAGTTCTTC.